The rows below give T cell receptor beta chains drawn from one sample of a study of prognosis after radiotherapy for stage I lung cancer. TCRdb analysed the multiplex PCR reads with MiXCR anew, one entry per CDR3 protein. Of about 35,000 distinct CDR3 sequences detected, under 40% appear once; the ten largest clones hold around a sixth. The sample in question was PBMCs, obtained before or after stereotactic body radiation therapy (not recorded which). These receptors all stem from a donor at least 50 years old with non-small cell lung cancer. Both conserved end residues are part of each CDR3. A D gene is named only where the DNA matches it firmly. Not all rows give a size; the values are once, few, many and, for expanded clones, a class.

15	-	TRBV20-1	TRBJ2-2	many	CSARARWGLGGELFF	TGCAGTGCTAGGGCCAGGTGGGGGCTGGGCGGGGAGCTGTTTTTT
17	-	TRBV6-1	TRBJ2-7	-	CASSEAISRGVPDERYF	TGTGCCAGCAGTGAAGCCATCTCCAGGGGTGTACCGGACGAGCGGTACTTC
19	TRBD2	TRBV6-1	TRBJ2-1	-	CASSIAGANAISSYNEHFF	TGTGCCAGCAGTATAGCGGGAGCGAATGCTATTAGCTCCTACAATGAGCATTTCTTC
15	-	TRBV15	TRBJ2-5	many	CATSRGTGSQETQYF	TGTGCCACCAGCAGAGGTACAGGGTCCCAAGAGACCCAGTACTTC
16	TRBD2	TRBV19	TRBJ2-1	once	CASSIDEAGGVNEQFF	TGTGCCAGTAGTATAGACGAGGCGGGAGGTGTTAATGAGCAGTTCTTC
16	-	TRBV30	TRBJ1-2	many	CASNFLGLRSNYGYTF	TGTGCCTCTAATTTCCTCGGGCTCCGCAGTAACTATGGCTACACCTTC
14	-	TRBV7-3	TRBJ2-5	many	CASSLRLDGETQYF	TGTGCCAGCAGCTTAAGACTCGACGGGGAAACCCAGTACTTC
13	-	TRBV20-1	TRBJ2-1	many	CSVRREVDNEQFF	TGCAGTGTTAGGAGGGAGGTAGACAATGAGCAGTTCTTC
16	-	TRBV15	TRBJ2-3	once	CATGRDARGATDTQYF	TGTGCCACCGGCAGAGACGCTAGAGGGGCAACAGATACGCAGTATTTT
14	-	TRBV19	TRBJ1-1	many	CASSIGEGVTEAFF	TGTGCCAGTAGTATTGGGGAGGGAGTCACTGAAGCTTTCTTT
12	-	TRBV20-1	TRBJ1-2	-	CSARVNQAGYTF	TGCAGTGCTAGAGTAAATCAAGCCGGCTACACCTTC
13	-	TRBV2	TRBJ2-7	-	CASRAVGTNEQYF	TGTGCCAGCCGGGCAGTGGGCACTAACGAGCAGTACTTC
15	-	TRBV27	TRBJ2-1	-	CASSLRYKRNNEQFF	TGTGCCAGCAGTTTGAGATACAAACGCAACAATGAGCAGTTCTTC
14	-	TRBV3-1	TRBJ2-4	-	CASGKGGADHEQYF	TGTGCCAGCGGGAAGGGGGGGGCCGACCATGAGCAGTACTTC
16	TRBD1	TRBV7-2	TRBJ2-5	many	CASSSRTGPKGETQYF	TGTGCCAGCAGCTCCCGGACAGGACCCAAGGGGGAGACCCAGTACTTC
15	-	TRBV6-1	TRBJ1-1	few	CASTDPRGLNTEAFF	TGTGCCAGCACAGACCCTAGAGGGTTGAACACTGAAGCTTTCTTT
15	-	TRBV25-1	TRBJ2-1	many	CASSLGGFSYNEQFF	TGTGCCAGCAGTTTAGGGGGGTTTTCCTACAATGAGCAGTTCTTC
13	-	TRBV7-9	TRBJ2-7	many	CASGGLTFGEQYF	TGTGCCAGCGGCGGACTGACGTTTGGCGAGCAGTACTTC
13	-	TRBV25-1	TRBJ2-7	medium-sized	CASSEYIRAEQYF	TGTGCCAGCAGTGAATATATCCGGGCCGAGCAGTACTTC
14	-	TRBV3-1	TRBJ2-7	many	CASSRGGNLYEQYF	TGTGCCAGCAGCCGGGGCGGGAATCTTTACGAGCAGTACTTC
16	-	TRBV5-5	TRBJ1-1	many	CASSMVDRDMNTEAFF	TGTGCCAGCAGTATGGTCGACAGAGACATGAACACTGAAGCTTTCTTT
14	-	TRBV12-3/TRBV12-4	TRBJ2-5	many	CASSLWQGSGTQYF	TGTGCCAGCAGTTTGTGGCAGGGGTCTGGGACCCAGTACTTC
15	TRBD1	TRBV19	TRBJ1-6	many	CASSGRGDRNSPLHF	TGTGCCAGCTCAGGCCGGGGGGACAGGAATTCACCCCTCCACTTT
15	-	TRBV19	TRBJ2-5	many	CASSRSLVMRETQYF	TGTGCCAGTAGTCGGTCTCTAGTTATGAGGGAGACCCAGTACTTC
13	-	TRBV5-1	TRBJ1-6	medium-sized	CASSSGPNSPLHF	TGCGCCAGCAGCTCCGGACCAAATTCACCCCTCCACTTT
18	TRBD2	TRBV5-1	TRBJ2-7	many	CASSLDTSGRVSSYEQYF	TGCGCCAGCAGCTTGGATACTAGCGGGAGGGTAAGCTCCTACGAGCAGTACTTC
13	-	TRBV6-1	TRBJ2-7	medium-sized	CASREDTNNEQYF	TGTGCCAGCAGAGAAGACACGAATAACGAGCAGTACTTC
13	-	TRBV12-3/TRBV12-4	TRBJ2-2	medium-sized	CASSLQGGGELFF	TGTGCCAGCAGTTTACAGGGAGGCGGGGAGCTGTTTTTT
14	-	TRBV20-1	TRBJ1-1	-	CSAINVEGNTEAFF	TGCAGTGCCATAAACGTGGAGGGGAACACTGAAGCTTTCTTT
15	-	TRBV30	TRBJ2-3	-	CAWSVGGPSTDTQYF	TGTGCCTGGAGTGTGGGGGGACCTAGCACAGATACGCAGTATTTT
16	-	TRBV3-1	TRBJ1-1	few	CASSQDRSVANTEAFF	TGTGCCAGCAGCCAAGATAGGTCGGTTGCGAACACTGAAGCTTTCTTT
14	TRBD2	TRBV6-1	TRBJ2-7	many	CASSAGEGFYEQYF	TGTGCCAGCAGCGCGGGAGAAGGGTTTTACGAGCAGTACTTC
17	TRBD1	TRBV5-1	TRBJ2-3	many	CASSQGQGPKSTDTQYF	TGCGCCAGCAGCCAGGGACAGGGTCCGAAAAGCACAGATACGCAGTATTTT
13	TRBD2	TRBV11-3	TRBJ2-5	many	CASSRGVQETQYF	TGTGCCAGCAGCCGGGGGGTACAAGAGACCCAGTACTTC
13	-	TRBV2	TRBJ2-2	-	CASSGTESGELFF	TGTGCCAGCAGTGGTACAGAATCCGGGGAGCTGTTTTTT
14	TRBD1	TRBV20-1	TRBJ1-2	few	CSATTGTGSAGYTF	TGCAGTGCAACTACCGGGACAGGGTCGGCTGGCTACACCTTC
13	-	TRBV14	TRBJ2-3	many	CASSQDPAFTQYF	TGTGCCAGCAGCCAAGATCCTGCCTTTACGCAGTATTTT
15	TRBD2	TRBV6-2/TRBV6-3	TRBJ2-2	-	CASSEGRVGTGELFF	TGTGCCAGCAGTGAAGGGAGGGTTGGGACCGGGGAGCTGTTTTTT
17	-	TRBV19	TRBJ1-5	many	CASSNSAGTYSNQPQHF	TGTGCCAGTAGTAACTCCGCCGGGACATATAGCAATCAGCCCCAGCATTTT
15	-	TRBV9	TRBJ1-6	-	CASSSQSSYNSPPHF	TGTGCAAGCAGCTCCCAGAGCTCCTATAATTCACCCCCCCACTTT
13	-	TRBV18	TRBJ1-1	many	CASSPGGNTEAFF	TGTGCCAGCTCACCTGGGGGTAACACTGAAGCTTTCTTT
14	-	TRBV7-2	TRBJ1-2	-	CASSLGPGNYGYTF	TGTGCCAGCAGCTTAGGACCAGGGAACTATGGCTACACCTTC
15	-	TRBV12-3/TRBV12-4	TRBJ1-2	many	CASSLTEQYQYGYTF	TGTGCCAGCAGTTTAACGGAGCAGTATCAATATGGCTACACCTTC
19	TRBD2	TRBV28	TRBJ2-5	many	CASTPWGLAGGRPVKTQYF	TGTGCCAGCACTCCCTGGGGGCTAGCGGGAGGGCGACCGGTGAAGACCCAGTACTTC
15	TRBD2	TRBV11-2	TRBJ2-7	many	CASSLQIAGVYEQYF	TGTGCCAGCAGCTTACAGATAGCGGGGGTCTACGAGCAGTACTTC
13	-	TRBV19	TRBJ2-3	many	CASSTTWTDTQYF	TGTGCCAGTAGTACCACCTGGACAGATACGCAGTATTTT
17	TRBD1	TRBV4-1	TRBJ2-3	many	CASGIGQGAVGTDTQYF	TGCGCCAGCGGCATCGGACAGGGGGCGGTGGGCACAGATACGCAGTATTTT
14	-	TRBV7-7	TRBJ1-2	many	CASSLWWLPYGYTF	TGTGCTAGCAGCCTCTGGTGGCTTCCATATGGCTACACCTTC
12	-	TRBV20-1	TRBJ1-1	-	CSALDTNTEAFF	TGCAGTGCCCTGGACACGAACACTGAAGCTTTCTTT
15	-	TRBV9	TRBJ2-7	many	CASSVVGDPGYEQYF	TGTGCCAGCAGCGTAGTGGGGGACCCCGGCTACGAGCAGTACTTC